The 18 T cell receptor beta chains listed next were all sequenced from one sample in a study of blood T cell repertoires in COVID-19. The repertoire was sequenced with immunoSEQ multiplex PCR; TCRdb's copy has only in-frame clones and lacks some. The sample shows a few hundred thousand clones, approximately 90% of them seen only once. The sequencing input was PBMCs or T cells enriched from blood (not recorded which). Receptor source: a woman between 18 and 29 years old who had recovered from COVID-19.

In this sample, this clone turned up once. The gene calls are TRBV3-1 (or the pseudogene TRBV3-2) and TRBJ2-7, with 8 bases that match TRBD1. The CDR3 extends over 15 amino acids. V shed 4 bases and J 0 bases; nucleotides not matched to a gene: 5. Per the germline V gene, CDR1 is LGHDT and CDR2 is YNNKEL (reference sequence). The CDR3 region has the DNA TGTGCCAGCAGCCGAAAGGGACAGGTCTCCTACGAGCAGTACTTC. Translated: CASSRKGQVSYEQYF.

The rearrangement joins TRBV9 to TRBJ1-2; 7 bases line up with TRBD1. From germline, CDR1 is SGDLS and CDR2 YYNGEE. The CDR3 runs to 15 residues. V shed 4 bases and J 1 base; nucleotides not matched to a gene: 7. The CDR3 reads CASSPPGTVNYGYTF. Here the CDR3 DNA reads TGTGCCAGCAGCCCCCCCGGGACAGTTAACTATGGCTACACCTTC.

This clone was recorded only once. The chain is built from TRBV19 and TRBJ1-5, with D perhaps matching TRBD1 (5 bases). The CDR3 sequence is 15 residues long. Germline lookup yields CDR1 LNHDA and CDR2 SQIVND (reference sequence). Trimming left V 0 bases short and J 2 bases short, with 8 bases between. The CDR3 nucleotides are TGTGCCAGTAGTATAGATCCGGGGGGCAATCAGCCCCAGCATTTT. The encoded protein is CASSIDPGGNQPQHF.

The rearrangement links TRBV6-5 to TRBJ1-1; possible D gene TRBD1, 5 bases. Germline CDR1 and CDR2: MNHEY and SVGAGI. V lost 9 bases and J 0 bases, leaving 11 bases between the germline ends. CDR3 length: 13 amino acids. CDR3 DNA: TGTGCCAGTCACCAGGGATTGAACACTGAAGCTTTCTTT. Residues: CASHQGLNTEAFF.

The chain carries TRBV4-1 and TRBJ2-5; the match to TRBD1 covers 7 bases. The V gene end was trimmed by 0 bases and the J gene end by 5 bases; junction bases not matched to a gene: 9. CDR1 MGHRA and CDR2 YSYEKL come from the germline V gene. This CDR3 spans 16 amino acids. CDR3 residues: CASSQDLYRGSETQYF. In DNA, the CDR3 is TGCGCCAGCAGCCAAGACCTTTACAGGGGATCGGAGACCCAGTACTTC.

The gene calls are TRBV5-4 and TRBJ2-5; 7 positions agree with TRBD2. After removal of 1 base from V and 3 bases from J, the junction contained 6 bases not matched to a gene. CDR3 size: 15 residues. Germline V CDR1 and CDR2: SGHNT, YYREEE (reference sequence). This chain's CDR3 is CASSLWGGTEETQYF. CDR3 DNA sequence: TGTGCCAGCAGCTTGTGGGGGGGTACGGAAGAGACCCAGTACTTC.

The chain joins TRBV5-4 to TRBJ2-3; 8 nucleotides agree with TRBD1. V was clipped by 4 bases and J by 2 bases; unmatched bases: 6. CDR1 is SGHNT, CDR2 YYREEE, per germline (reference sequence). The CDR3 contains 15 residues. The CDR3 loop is CASSRGTGYTDTQYF. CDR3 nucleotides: TGTGCCAGCAGCCGCGGGACAGGATACACAGATACGCAGTATTTT.

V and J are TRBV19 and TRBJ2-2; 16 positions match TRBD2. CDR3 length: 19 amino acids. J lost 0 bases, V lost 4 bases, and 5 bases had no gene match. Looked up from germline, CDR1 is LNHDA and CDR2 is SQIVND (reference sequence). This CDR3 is CASSTMGLAGGSNTGELFF. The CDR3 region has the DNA TGTGCCAGTAGTACCATGGGACTAGCGGGGGGGTCGAACACCGGGGAGCTGTTTTTT.

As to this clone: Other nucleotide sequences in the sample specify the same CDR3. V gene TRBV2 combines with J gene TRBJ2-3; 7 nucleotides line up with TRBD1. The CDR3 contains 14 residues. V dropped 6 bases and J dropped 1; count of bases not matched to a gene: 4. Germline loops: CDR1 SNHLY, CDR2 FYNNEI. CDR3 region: CASRNRGGTDTQYF. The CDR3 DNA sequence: TGTGCCAGCAGGAACAGGGGCGGCACAGATACGCAGTATTTT.

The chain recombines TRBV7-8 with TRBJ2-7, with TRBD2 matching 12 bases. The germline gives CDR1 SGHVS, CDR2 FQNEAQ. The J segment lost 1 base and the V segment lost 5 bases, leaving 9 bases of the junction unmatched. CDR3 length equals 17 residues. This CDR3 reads CASSTTSGGARSYEQYF. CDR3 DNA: TGTGCCAGCAGCACGACTAGCGGGGGAGCTAGATCCTACGAGCAGTACTTC.

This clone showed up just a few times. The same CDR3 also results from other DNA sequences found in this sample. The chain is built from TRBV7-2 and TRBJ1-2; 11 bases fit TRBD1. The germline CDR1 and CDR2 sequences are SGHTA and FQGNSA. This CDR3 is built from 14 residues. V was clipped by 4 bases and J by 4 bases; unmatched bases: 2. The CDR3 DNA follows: TGTGCCAGCAGCTCGGACAGGGGGCCCTATGGCTACACCTTC. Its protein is CASSSDRGPYGYTF.

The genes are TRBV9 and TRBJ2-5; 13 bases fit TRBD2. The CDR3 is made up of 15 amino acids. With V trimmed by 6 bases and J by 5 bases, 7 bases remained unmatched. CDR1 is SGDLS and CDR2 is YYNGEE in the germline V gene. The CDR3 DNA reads TGTGCCAGCAACCTGGGACTAGCGGGGTCTGAGACCCAGTACTTC. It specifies CASNLGLAGSETQYF.

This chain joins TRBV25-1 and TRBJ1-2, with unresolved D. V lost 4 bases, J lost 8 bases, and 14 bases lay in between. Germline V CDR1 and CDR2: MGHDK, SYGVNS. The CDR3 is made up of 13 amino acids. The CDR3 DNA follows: TGTGCCAGCAGTGGCCCCGGGGTGGAGGGCTACACCTTC. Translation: CASSGPGVEGYTF.

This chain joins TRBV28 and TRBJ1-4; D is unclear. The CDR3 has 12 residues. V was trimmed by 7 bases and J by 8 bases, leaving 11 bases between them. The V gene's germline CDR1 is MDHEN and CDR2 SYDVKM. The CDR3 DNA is TGTGCCAGCACCGAACTAGGGGAAAAACTGTTTTTT. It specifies CASTELGEKLFF.

CDR3 amino acids: CASSQVVVMGDYEQYF. As DNA, the CDR3 is TGCGCCAGCAGCCAAGTAGTAGTCATGGGTGACTACGAGCAGTACTTC. The J gene is TRBJ2-5, the V gene TRBV4-1; no reliable D call. The J call is in doubt because the DNA end fits TRBJ2-7 better. Germline values: CDR1 MGHRA, CDR2 YSYEKL. This CDR3 has 16 amino acids.

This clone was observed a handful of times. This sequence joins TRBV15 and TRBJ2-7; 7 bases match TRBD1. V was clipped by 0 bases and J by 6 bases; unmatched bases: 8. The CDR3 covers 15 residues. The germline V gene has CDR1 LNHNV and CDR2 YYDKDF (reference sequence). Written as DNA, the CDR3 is TGTGCCACCAGCAGAGAGACAGGGAGTGTGTCCGAGCAGTACTTC. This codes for CATSRETGSVSEQYF.

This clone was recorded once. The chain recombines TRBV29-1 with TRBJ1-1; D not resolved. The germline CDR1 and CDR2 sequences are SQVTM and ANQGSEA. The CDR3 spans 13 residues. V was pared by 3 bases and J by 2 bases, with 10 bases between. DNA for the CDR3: TGCAGCGTTGACCTTGGACTCAACACTGAAGCTTTCTTT. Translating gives CSVDLGLNTEAFF.

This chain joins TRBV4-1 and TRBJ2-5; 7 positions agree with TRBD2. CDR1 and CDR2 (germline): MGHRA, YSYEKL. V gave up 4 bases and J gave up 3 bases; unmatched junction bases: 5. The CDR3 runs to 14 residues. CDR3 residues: CASSRNAGEETQYF. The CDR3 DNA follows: TGCGCCAGCAGCCGCAACGCGGGGGAAGAGACCCAGTACTTC.